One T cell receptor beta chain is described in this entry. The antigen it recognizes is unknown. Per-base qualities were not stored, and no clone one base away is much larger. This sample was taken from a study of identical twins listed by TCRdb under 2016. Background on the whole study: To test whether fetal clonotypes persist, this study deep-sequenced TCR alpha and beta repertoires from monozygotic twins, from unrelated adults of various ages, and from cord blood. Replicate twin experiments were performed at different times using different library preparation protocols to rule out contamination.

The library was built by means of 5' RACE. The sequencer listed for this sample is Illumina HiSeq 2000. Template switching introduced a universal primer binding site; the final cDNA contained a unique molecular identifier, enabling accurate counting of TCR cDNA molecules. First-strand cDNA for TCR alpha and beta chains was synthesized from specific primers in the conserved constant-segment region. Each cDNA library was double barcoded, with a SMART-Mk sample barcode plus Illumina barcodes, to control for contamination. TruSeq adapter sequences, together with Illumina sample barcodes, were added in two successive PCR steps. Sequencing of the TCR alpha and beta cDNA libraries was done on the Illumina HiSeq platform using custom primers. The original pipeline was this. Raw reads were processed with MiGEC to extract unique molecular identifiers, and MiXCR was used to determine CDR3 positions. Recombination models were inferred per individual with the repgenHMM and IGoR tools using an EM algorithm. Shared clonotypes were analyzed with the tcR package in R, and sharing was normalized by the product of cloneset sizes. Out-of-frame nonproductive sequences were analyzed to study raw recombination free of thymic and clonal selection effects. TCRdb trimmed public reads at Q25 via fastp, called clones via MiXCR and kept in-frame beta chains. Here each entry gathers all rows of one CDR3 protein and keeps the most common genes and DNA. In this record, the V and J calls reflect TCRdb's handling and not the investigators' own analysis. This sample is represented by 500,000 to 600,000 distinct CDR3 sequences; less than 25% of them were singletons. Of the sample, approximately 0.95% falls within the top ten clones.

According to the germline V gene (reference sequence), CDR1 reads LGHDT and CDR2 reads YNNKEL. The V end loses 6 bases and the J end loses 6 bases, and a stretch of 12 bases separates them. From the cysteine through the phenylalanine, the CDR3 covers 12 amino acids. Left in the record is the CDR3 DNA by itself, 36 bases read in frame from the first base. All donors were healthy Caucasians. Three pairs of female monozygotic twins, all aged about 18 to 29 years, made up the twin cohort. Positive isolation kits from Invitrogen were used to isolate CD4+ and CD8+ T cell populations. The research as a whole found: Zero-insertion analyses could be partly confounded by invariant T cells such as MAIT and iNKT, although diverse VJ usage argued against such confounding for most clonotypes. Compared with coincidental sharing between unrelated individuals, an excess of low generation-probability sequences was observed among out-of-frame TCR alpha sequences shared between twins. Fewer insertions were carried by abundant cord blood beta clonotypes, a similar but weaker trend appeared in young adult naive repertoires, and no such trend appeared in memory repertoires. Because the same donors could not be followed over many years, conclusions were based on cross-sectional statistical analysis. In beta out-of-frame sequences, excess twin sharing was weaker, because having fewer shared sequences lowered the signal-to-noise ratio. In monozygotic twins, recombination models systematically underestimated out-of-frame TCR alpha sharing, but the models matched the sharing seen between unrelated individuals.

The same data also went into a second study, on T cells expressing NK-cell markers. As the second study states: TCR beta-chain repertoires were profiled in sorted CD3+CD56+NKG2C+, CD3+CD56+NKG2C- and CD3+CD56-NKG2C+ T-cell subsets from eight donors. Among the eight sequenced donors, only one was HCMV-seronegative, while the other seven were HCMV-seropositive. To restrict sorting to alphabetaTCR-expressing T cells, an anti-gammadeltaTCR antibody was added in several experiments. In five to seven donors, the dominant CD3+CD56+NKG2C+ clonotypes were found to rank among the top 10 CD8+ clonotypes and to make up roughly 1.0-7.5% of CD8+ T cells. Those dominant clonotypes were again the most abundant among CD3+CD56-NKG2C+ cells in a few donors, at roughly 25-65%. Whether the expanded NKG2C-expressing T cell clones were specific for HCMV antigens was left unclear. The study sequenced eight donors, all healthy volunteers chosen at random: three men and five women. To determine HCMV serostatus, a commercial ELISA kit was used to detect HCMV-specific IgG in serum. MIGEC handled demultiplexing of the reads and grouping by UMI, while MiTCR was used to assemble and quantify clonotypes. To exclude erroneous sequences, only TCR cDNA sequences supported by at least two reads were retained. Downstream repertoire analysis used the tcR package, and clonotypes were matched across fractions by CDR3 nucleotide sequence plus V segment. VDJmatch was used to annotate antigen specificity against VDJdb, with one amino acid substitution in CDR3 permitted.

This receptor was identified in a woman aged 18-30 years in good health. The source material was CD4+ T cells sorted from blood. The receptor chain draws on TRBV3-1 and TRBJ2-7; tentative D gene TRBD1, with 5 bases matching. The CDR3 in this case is CASRLGVGEQYF. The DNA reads TGTGCCAGCAGGCTAGGGGTGGGCGAGCAGTACTTC.